A selection of T cell receptor beta chains follows, all from one sample in a study of Graves' ophthalmopathy and Graves' hyperthyroidism. In TCRdb, the multiplex PCR reads were re-called with MiXCR into one record per CDR3 protein. The sample holds 500,000 to 800,000 distinct CDR3 sequences; roughly 41% are singletons and the top ten take about 3.3%. The sequenced sample was peripheral blood. The receptors shown here come from an adult man with Graves' ophthalmopathy. Each CDR3 is given with its conserved first and last residue. Fields, in order: J gene, V gene, D gene, CDR3 length, clone size, CDR3 protein, CDR3 DNA. D genes are given only for firm matches. Size values are once, few and many counts, or a class for expanded clones, and some rows have none.

TRBJ2-5,TRBV7-2,TRBD1,15,once,CASSATGQGAETQYF,TGTGCCAGCAGTGCTACGGGACAGGGGGCAGAGACCCAGTACTTC
TRBJ2-7,TRBV18,TRBD1,14,-,CASSPGQSDHEQYF,TGTGCCAGCTCACCGGGACAGTCGGACCACGAGCAGTACTTC
TRBJ2-7,TRBV19,-,13,-,CASSSSLSYEQYF,TGTGCCAGTAGTAGCAGCCTCTCCTACGAGCAGTACTTC
TRBJ1-1,TRBV7-9,-,13,many,CASSLAAGDEAFF,TGTGCCAGCAGCTTAGCGGCAGGGGACGAAGCTTTCTTT
TRBJ1-6,TRBV29-1,-,12,-,CSRGRPNSPLHF,TGCAGTCGGGGGCGGCCTAATTCACCCCTCCACTTT
TRBJ1-1,TRBV19,-,14,-,CASSQTRGYTEAFF,TGTGCCAGTAGTCAGACTAGGGGCTACACTGAAGCTTTCTTT
TRBJ1-3,TRBV19,-,14,-,CASSTRYSGNTIYF,TGTGCCAGTAGTACCCGATACTCTGGAAACACCATATATTTT
TRBJ1-2,TRBV7-9,-,15,few,CASSLGTHLPYGYTF,TGTGCCAGCAGCTTGGGGACACACCTGCCCTATGGCTACACCTTC
TRBJ1-2,TRBV29-1,TRBD1,12,-,CSADRGLYGYTF,TGCAGCGCAGACAGGGGACTTTATGGCTACACCTTC
TRBJ2-5,TRBV25-1,-,13,-,CASFWGTQETQYF,TGTGCCAGCTTTTGGGGGACCCAAGAGACCCAGTACTTC
TRBJ1-6,TRBV9,-,11,-,CASSGVRSRPF,TGTGCCAGCAGCGGCGTGAGGAGCCGCCCATTT
TRBJ1-2,TRBV7-2,-,15,many,CASSLGQQAGPGYTF,TGTGCCAGCAGCTTAGGGCAACAGGCAGGCCCTGGCTACACCTTC
TRBJ2-7,TRBV29-1,TRBD1,14,many,CSVEPGQGAYEQYF,TGCAGCGTTGAACCGGGACAGGGGGCCTACGAGCAGTACTTC
TRBJ2-7,TRBV12-3/TRBV12-4,TRBD1,14,-,CASSFRPGGYEQYF,TGTGCCAGCAGTTTCCGTCCAGGGGGCTACGAGCAGTACTTC
TRBJ2-2,TRBV7-8,-,15,-,CASSVDPGDVGELFF,TGTGCCAGCAGCGTAGACCCGGGAGATGTCGGGGAGCTGTTTTTT
TRBJ2-5,TRBV9,TRBD1,14,many,CASSLGQVQETQYF,TGTGCCAGCAGCCTAGGACAGGTTCAAGAGACCCAGTACTTC
TRBJ1-1,TRBV4-1,-,14,-,CASSQEPVNTEAFF,TGCGCCAGCAGCCAAGAGCCGGTGAACACTGAAGCTTTCTTT
TRBJ2-2,TRBV29-1,TRBD2,13,-,CSVTSGNTGELFF,TGCAGCGTGACTAGCGGGAACACCGGGGAGCTGTTTTTT
TRBJ1-6,TRBV10-3,TRBD1,14,-,CAIHPGQGSSPLHF,TGTGCCATCCACCCGGGACAGGGGAGCTCACCCCTCCACTTT
TRBJ1-6,TRBV10-3,-,15,-,CASSQQDRYNSPLHF,TGTGCCAGCAGTCAACAAGACCGATATAATTCACCCCTCCACTTT
TRBJ2-7,TRBV7-9,TRBD1,15,-,CASSLAGTGSTEQYF,TGTGCCAGCAGCTTAGCCGGGACAGGTAGTACCGAGCAGTACTTC
TRBJ2-5,TRBV20-1,-,10,-,CSPPLQTQYF,TGCAGTCCCCCCTTGCAGACCCAGTACTTC
TRBJ2-7,TRBV9,TRBD2,13,many,CASSIGLAYEQYF,TGTGCCAGCAGCATCGGACTAGCCTACGAGCAGTACTTC
TRBJ1-6,TRBV5-4,TRBD1,14,-,CASSSTGDASPLHF,TGTGCCAGCAGCTCGACAGGGGACGCTTCACCCCTCCACTTT